This T cell receptor (beta chain) was sequenced in a study of low-dose radiotherapy and immunotherapy resistance in tumors. The CDR3 consists of 15 residues. Trimming took off 1 base at V and 1 base at J, with 10 bases between the two ends. CDR1 and CDR2 from the germline V gene are SGHRS and YFSETQ. This clonotype has ten or more counts. Time point specified: before trial treatment. TRAV- and TRBV-specific primers primed first-strand cDNA, covering alpha and beta chains. For amplifying TCRs, the PCR ran for about 22 cycles with Phusion, which was used together with a constant-region primer and the adapter on the V primers. One entry per CDR3 protein results from TCRdb running MiXCR on the reads. The data hold approximately 90,000 distinct CDR3 sequences, with over 15% observed a single time.

The TCR sequence derives from a male donor with prostate cancer. The chain carries TRBV5-1 and TRBJ2-3; D is uncertain. Specimen: PBMCs, collected before treatment. CDR3 residues: CASSLKFDRTDTQYF. CDR3 in DNA: TGCGCCAGCAGCTTGAAATTCGATCGCACAGATACGCAGTATTTT. Based on the CDR3 plus reference TRBV5-1 and TRBJ2-3, the full variable domain is KAGVTQTPRYLIKTRGQQVTLSCSPISGHRSVSWYQQTPGQGLQFLFEYFSETQRNKGNFPGRFSGRQFSNSRSEMNVSTLELGDSALYLCASSLKFDRTDTQYFGPGTRLTVL.